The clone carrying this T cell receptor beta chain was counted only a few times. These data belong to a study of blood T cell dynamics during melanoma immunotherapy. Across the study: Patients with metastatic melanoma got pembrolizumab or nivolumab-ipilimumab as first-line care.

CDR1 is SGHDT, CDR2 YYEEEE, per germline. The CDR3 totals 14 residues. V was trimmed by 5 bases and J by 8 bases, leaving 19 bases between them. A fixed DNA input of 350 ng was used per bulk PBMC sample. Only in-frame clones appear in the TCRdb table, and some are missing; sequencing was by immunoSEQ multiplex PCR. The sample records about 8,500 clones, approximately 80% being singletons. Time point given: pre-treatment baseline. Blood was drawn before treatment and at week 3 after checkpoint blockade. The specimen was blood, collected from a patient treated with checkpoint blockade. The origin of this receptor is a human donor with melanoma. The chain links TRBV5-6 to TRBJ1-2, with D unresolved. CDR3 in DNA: TGTGCCAGCAGTCCCGTTTTGAGTGCGGGAGGCTACACCTTC. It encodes CASSPVLSAGGYTF.